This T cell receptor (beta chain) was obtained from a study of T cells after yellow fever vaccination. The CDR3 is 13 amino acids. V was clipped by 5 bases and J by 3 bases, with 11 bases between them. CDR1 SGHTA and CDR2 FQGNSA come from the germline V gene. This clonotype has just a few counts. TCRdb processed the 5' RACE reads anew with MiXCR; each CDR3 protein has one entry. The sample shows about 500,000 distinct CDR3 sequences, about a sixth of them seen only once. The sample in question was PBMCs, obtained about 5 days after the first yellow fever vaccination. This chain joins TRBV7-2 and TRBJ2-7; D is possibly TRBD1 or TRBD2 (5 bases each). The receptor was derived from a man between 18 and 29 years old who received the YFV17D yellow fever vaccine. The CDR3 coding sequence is TGTGCCAGCAGCGGGGGACGGAACTACGAGCAGTACTTC. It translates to CASSGGRNYEQYF. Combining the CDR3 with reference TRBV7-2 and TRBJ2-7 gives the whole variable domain GAGVSQSPSNKVTEKGKDVELRCDPISGHTALYWYRQSLGQGLEFLIYFQGNSAPDKSGLPSDRFSAERTGGSVSTLTIQRTQQEDSAVYLCASSGGRNYEQYFGPGTRLTVT.